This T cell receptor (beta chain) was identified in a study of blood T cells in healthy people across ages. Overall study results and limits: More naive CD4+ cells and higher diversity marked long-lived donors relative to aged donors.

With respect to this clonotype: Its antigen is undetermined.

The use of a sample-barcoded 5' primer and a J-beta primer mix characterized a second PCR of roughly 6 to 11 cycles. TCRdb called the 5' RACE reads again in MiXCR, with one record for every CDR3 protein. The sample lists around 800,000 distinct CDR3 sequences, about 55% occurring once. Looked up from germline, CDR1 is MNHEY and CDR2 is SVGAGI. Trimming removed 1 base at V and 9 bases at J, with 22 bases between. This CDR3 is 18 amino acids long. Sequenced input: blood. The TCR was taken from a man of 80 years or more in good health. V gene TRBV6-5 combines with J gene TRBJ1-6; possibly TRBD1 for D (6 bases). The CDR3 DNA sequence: TGTGCCAGCAGTTACTTGGGGGCCCGCCGAATTGGTAGTTCACCCCTCCACTTT. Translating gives CASSYLGARRIGSSPLHF.